The clone carrying this T cell receptor beta chain was recorded at least ten times. Its antigen is still unknown. This entry comes from a study of response to subunit inactivated influenza vaccine. TCRdb itself ran the RT-PCR reads through MiXCR, one entry per CDR3 protein. Of roughly 650,000 distinct CDR3 sequences in the sample, roughly 14% were seen once. There are 13 residues in the CDR3. Trimming removed 1 base from V and 8 bases from J; junction bases left unmatched: 2. General study findings and limits: Authors suggested each seasonal influenza vaccination recruits few new T cells.

This receptor was obtained from a man in his forties or fifties who received an inactivated influenza vaccine. V gene TRBV12-3 or TRBV12-4 combines with J gene TRBJ1-2, with 9 bases matching TRBD1. Source: PBMCs from blood, taken 11 to 12 days after vaccination. The CDR3 sequence is CASSLGTGEGYTF. In DNA form, the CDR3 reads TGTGCCAGCAGTTTAGGGACAGGGGAAGGCTACACCTTC.